This T cell receptor beta chain derives from a study of T cell responses to AZD1222 COVID-19 vaccine. Broader study findings: The donors showed a predominance of white British ancestry and of females, with possible underestimation of clonal diversity.

A note on this clone: The antigen is unknown. The junction shows a germline mismatch at one end, possibly a read error.

The assay was immunoSEQ multiplex PCR, and TCRdb's table has in-frame clones only and misses some. The sample records about 190,000 clones, almost 95% being singletons. CDR1 and CDR2 from the germline V gene are SEHNR and FQNEAQ (reference sequence). The CDR3 is made up of 18 amino acids. The clonotype originates from an adult in good health. The chain recombines TRBV7-9 with TRBJ2-1; D unresolved. This sample comprised peripheral blood, obtained on day 0 of AZD1222 vaccination. The CDR3 spells CASSLNPGPGMRYNEQFF. The DNA for the CDR3 is TGTGCCAGCAGCTTAAACCCAGGTCCTGGGATGCGATACAATGAACAGTTCTTC. The full variable domain, rest sourced from reference TRBV7-9 and TRBJ2-1, is DTGVSQNPRHKITKRGQNVTFRCDPISEHNRLYWYRQTLGQGPEFLTYFQNEAQLEKSRLLSDRFSAERPKGSFSTLEIQRTEQGDSAMYLCASSLNPGPGMRYNEQFFGPGTRLTVL.